The entry below gives a single TCR beta chain sequence along with its context. The sample belongs to a study of patients and donors after allogeneic stem cell transplantation. TCRdb re-called the RT-PCR reads through MiXCR, storing one row per CDR3 protein. The profile covers around 7,000 distinct CDR3 sequences, with roughly 13% appearing a single time and around 50% taken by the ten largest. The sample was blood, either unsorted or a sorted T cell fraction (not recorded which). The receptor was derived from a human donor who was either an allogeneic HSCT recipient or a stem cell or donor lymphocyte infusion donor (not recorded which). It is not recorded whose cells these are; they may come from a transplant donor.

The CDR3 DNA reads TGTGCCAGCAGCTTAGTATTCACAGATACGCAGTATTTT. As protein: CASSLVFTDTQYF. The chain couples TRBV5-6 to TRBJ2-3; no reliable D call. CDR3 size: 13 residues. The germline gives CDR1 SGHDT, CDR2 YYEEEE. V lost 2 bases and J lost 2, with 6 bases in between.